This T cell receptor (beta chain) is from a study of T-cell reconstitution after alpha-beta-depleted transplantation in children (dated by TCRdb to about 2016). As for the study more broadly: Using TCR repertoire profiling, the study followed T-cell immune reconstitution in a quantitative way in children after TCRalphabeta/CD19-depleted allogeneic hematopoietic cell transplantation.

The cysteine opens and the phenylalanine closes a CDR3 of 13 amino acids. Left in the record is the CDR3 DNA by itself, 39 bases read in frame from the first base. Trimming removed 9 bases from V and 5 bases from J, leaving 16 bases between the germline ends. Looking up the germline V gene yields CDR1 SNHLY and CDR2 FYNNEI. Library construction relied on PCR. Instrument used: Illumina HiSeq 2500. Molecular barcoding was employed in the preparation of TCR libraries, with unique molecular identifiers being used to normalize TCRbeta repertoire quantification. The public sequencing data were trimmed at Q25 with fastp and processed into clonotypes with MiXCR by TCRdb, which kept only in-frame beta chains. When rows share a CDR3 protein, they turn into one entry using the most common DNA and genes. Across this sample there are 500,000 or so distinct CDR3 sequences, with approximately 29% seen only once. The ten largest account for around 2.4% of the sample.

To note about this clonotype: There is no known antigen for this receptor. No much larger clone is present one base from it, and per-base qualities are unavailable.

The TCR sequence derives from a human donor who donated a stem cell graft to a child with aplastic anemia. Recombination linked TRBV2 to TRBJ1-1; a confident D gene designation cannot be given. This specimen was PBMCs from the stem cell graft donor, taken from the stem cell graft. CDR3 protein: CARSSDRGTEAFF. The sequenced DNA is TGTGCCAGGTCCTCCGACCGGGGAACTGAAGCTTTCTTT. When the CDR3 is completed using the reference TRBV2 and TRBJ1-1 genes on either side, the full variable domain is EPEVTQTPSHQVTQMGQEVILRCVPISNHLYFYWYRQILGQKVEFLVSFYNNEISEKSEIFDDQFSVERPDGSNFTLKIRSTKLEDSAMYFCARSSDRGTEAFFGQGTRLTVV.